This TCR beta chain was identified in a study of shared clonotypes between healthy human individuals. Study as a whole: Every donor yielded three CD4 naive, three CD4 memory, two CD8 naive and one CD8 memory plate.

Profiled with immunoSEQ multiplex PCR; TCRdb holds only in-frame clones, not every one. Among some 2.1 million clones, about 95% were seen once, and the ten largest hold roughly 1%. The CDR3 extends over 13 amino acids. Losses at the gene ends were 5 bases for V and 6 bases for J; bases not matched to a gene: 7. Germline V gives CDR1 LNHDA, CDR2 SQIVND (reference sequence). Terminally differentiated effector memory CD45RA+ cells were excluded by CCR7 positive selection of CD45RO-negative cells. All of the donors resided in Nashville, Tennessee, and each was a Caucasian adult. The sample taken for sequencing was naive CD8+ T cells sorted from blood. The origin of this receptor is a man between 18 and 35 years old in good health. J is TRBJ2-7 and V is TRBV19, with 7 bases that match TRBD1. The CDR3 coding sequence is TGTGCCAGTAGTTCAGGACAGGCTTTCGAGCAGTACTTC. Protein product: CASSSGQAFEQYF.